These 8 T cell receptor beta chains share one sample of origin, sequenced in a study of shared clonotypes between healthy human individuals. The assay was immunoSEQ multiplex PCR, and TCRdb's table has in-frame clones only and misses some. The sample includes fewer than 3 million clones, 80% to 95% of them seen just once. Sequencing input: naive CD4+ T cells from PBMCs. Subset meaning: CD45RA+ positively selected. The receptor set was obtained from a man in his late teens or twenties in good health. Some clones in this sample may be carry-over from other donors' samples.

The rearrangement links TRBV9 to TRBJ2-7; D might be TRBD1 or TRBD2, each matching 5 bases. CDR3 length: 15 amino acids. V lost 0 bases and J lost 3, with 13 bases in between. The germline V gene encodes CDR1 SGDLS and CDR2 YYNGEE. The CDR3 reads CASSVAGSTLYEQYF. The CDR3, as DNA: TGTGCCAGCAGCGTAGCAGGGAGTACCCTCTACGAGCAGTACTTC.

V gene TRBV5-1 combines with J gene TRBJ2-1, with 7 bases identical to TRBD2. Germline-derived CDR1 and CDR2 are SGHRS and YFSETQ. The CDR3 is 14 amino acids. Trimming at V came to 3 bases and at J to 3 bases, leaving 3 bases not matched to a gene. The DNA for the CDR3 is TGCGCCAGCAGCTGGGGAGGGAACTACAATGAGCAGTTCTTC. Its translation: CASSWGGNYNEQFF.

The rearrangement links TRBV14 to TRBJ1-1; the match to TRBD1 covers 7 bases. Germline V gives CDR1 SGHDN, CDR2 FVKESK. The CDR3 covers 15 residues. V was pared by 2 bases and J by 1 base, with 4 bases of the junction left unmatched. CDR3 loop: CASSQTTGANTEAFF. CDR3 DNA: TGTGCCAGCAGCCAAACTACAGGGGCGAACACTGAAGCTTTCTTT.

A word on this clone: Distinct nucleotide sequences in the sample also encode this CDR3. This chain connects TRBV7-9 to TRBJ2-5; 10 bases line up with TRBD1. The V gene's germline CDR1 is SEHNR and CDR2 FQNEAQ (reference sequence). The CDR3 contains 14 residues. Losses at the gene ends were 5 bases for V and 5 bases for J; bases not matched to a gene: 5. The CDR3, as DNA: TGTGCCAGCAGCGCGACAGGGGGCATGGAGACCCAGTACTTC. This sequence encodes CASSATGGMETQYF.

In regard to this clone: Within the sample, other DNA sequences also encode this same CDR3. The genes are TRBV6-6 and TRBJ1-2; D might be TRBD1 (5 bases). Germline V CDR1 and CDR2: MNHNY, SVGAGI (reference sequence). Trimming removed 5 bases from V and 4 bases from J, with 11 bases in between. The CDR3 is 13 amino acids. The CDR3 reads CASSPTGLYGYTF. The CDR3, as DNA: TGTGCCAGCAGTCCTACAGGCCTCTATGGCTACACCTTC.

The chain recombines TRBV13 with TRBJ1-4; weak D call: TRBD1 (6 bases). CDR3 size: 15 residues. V was pared by 4 bases and J by 7 bases, with 16 bases between. Germline CDR1 PRHDT, CDR2 FYEKMQ (reference sequence). The chain's CDR3 is CASSSRPGAGEKLFF. CDR3 DNA: TGTGCCAGCAGCTCCCGGCCAGGGGCGGGTGAAAAACTGTTTTTT.

The chain carries TRBV2 and TRBJ2-7; 7 nucleotides match TRBD2. Germline assignment: CDR1 SNHLY and CDR2 FYNNEI. The V segment lost 6 bases and the J segment 2 bases; nucleotides outside the gene matches: 10. The CDR3 sequence is 15 residues long. CDR3 amino acids: CASSLEGAGTYEQYF. As DNA, the CDR3 is TGTGCCAGCAGCCTAGAGGGAGCGGGAACCTACGAGCAGTACTTC.

This clone was recorded only once. Other nucleotide sequences from this sample produce the same CDR3. The CDR3 loop is CASSIGLGTDTQYF. CDR3 nucleotides: TGTGCCAGTAGTATAGGATTGGGCACAGATACGCAGTATTTT. The chain combines TRBV19 with TRBJ2-3; D gene ambiguous. The CDR3 extends over 14 amino acids. Trimming stripped 1 base from V and 1 base from J, with 6 bases between. Germline CDR1 and CDR2: LNHDA and SQIVND (reference sequence).